The 23 T cell receptor beta chains below all came from one sample that was sequenced in a study of CD8 T cell repertoires and HIV-1 epitope variants. The method was immunoSEQ multiplex PCR; TCRdb's version includes in-frame clones alone and lacks a portion of them. Here the sample spans some 100,000 clones, 74% being singletons. Sequenced input: uncultured baseline CD8+ T cells from peripheral blood mononuclear cells (PBMCs). Every receptor here comes from a male donor with HIV.

In this sample, this clone turned up a few times. This sequence joins TRBV19 and TRBJ1-1; no reliable D call. Germline CDR1 is LNHDA and CDR2 is SQIVND (reference sequence). The V end lost 8 bases, the J end lost 1 base, and 11 bases lay between the germline ends. This CDR3 contains 13 residues. CDR3 residues: CASSEWGNTEAFF. In DNA form, the CDR3 reads TGTGCCAGTTCGGAGTGGGGGAACACTGAAGCTTTCTTT. Full variable domain (outside the CDR3, taken from reference TRBV19 and TRBJ1-1): DGGITQSPKYLFRKEGQNVTLSCEQNLNHDAMYWYRQDPGQGLRLIYYSQIVNDFQKGDIAEGYSVSREKKESFPLTVTSAQKNPTAFYLCASSEWGNTEAFFGQGTRLTVV.

This clone showed up just a few times. The J gene is TRBJ2-5, the V gene TRBV9, with D unresolved. V lost 4 bases and J 2 bases, leaving 9 bases between the germline ends. The germline V gene encodes CDR1 SGDLS and CDR2 YYNGEE. The CDR3 runs 13 residues. CDR3 in DNA: TGTGCCAGCAGCAAGGAAACTCAAGAGACCCAGTACTTC. Translated: CASSKETQETQYF.

The rearrangement uses TRBV5-5 and TRBJ1-3; D possibly corresponds to TRBD1 (5 bases). CDR1 and CDR2 from the germline V gene are SGHKS and YYEKEE (reference sequence). CDR3 length: 17 residues. V was pared by 0 bases and J by 3 bases, with 16 bases between. In DNA form, the CDR3 reads TGTGCCAGCAGCTTGGACAGGAGCTTGAATAGTGGAAACACCATATATTTT. It is translated as CASSLDRSLNSGNTIYF. Supplemented by reference TRBV5-5 and TRBJ1-3, the full variable domain reads DAGVTQSPTHLIKTRGQQVTLRCSPISGHKSVSWYQQVLGQGPQFIFQYYEKEERGRGNFPDRFSARQFPNYSSELNVNALLLGDSALYLCASSLDRSLNSGNTIYFGEGSWLTVV.

This clone came up a few times. The chain combines TRBV9 with TRBJ2-7; perhaps D is TRBD1 or TRBD2 (7 bases each). The germline V and J ends were trimmed by 3 bases and 0 bases, with 13 bases remaining between them. This CDR3 is 15 amino acids long. CDR1 is SGDLS, CDR2 YYNGEE, per germline. Written as DNA, the CDR3 is TGTGCCAGCAGCGCCCGGGGGGACAGCTCCTACGAGCAGTACTTC. This sequence encodes CASSARGDSSYEQYF.

V usage is TRBV6-9 and J usage is TRBJ2-7, with D possibly being TRBD2 (5 bases). The CDR3 consists of 12 residues. Trimming left V 6 bases short and J 4 bases short, with 10 bases between. Germline V gives CDR1 MNHGY, CDR2 SVAAGI. As DNA, the CDR3 is TGTGCCAGCAGAAGACCGGGGTACGAGCAGTACTTC. The encoded protein is CASRRPGYEQYF.

The chain couples TRBV5-1 to TRBJ2-1, with D possibly matching TRBD1 (5 bases). The ends were cut back, 5 bases at V and 6 bases at J, with 15 bases in the middle. CDR1 is SGHRS, CDR2 YFSETQ, per germline. The CDR3 has 14 amino acids. The CDR3 DNA follows: TGCGCCAGCAGTTACTCCGTAGGGGCCAATGAGCAGTTCTTC. The encoded protein is CASSYSVGANEQFF. Combining the CDR3 with reference TRBV5-1 and TRBJ2-1 gives the whole variable domain KAGVTQTPRYLIKTRGQQVTLSCSPISGHRSVSWYQQTPGQGLQFLFEYFSETQRNKGNFPGRFSGRQFSNSRSEMNVSTLELGDSALYLCASSYSVGANEQFFGPGTRLTVL.

CDR3: CASSLAGVETQYF. The CDR3, as DNA: TGTGCCAGCAGCTTGGCCGGGGTGGAGACCCAGTACTTC. The V gene is TRBV5-4, the J gene TRBJ2-5; D is perhaps TRBD2 (5 bases). V lost 0 bases to trimming and J lost 5 bases, with 8 bases between them. CDR1 and CDR2 (germline): SGHNT, YYREEE (reference sequence). This CDR3 region has 13 residues. The whole variable domain, filled in from reference TRBV5-4 and TRBJ2-5, reads ETGVTQSPTHLIKTRGQQVTLRCSSQSGHNTVSWYQQALGQGPQFIFQYYREEENGRGNFPPRFSGLQFPNYSSELNVNALELDDSALYLCASSLAGVETQYFGPGTRLLVL.

This chain joins TRBV19 and TRBJ2-5; 9 bases fit TRBD2. The CDR3 covers 16 residues. The V gene end was trimmed by 5 bases and the J gene end by 4 bases; junction bases not matched to a gene: 11. CDR1 is LNHDA, CDR2 SQIVND, per germline (reference sequence). CDR3: CASSAGTSTLGETQYF. The CDR3 nucleotides are TGTGCCAGTAGTGCAGGGACTAGCACCTTAGGAGAGACCCAGTACTTC.

The chain joins TRBV27 to TRBJ2-3, with 8 bases lining up with TRBD1. Germline CDR1 is MNHEY and CDR2 is SMNVEV (reference sequence). Unmatched junction bases numbered 4, after V lost 3 bases and J lost 2 bases. The CDR3 is 15 amino acids. As DNA, the CDR3 is TGTGCCAGCAGTTTGAGACAGGGGATCACAGATACGCAGTATTTT. Its protein product is CASSLRQGITDTQYF.

The V and J genes are TRBV27 and TRBJ2-5; unclear D gene. CDR3 size: 12 residues. V lost 3 bases and J 5 bases, leaving 7 bases between the germline ends. Germline V gene lookup returns CDR1 MNHEY and CDR2 SMNVEV (reference sequence). CDR3 sequence: CASSFNRETQYF. For the CDR3, the DNA is TGTGCCAGCAGTTTTAATCGTGAGACCCAGTACTTC.

The rearrangement joins TRBV5-6 to TRBJ1-3; TRBD1 matches at 8 bases. J was trimmed by 0 bases and V by 0 bases; bases with no gene match: 2. The CDR3 extends over 16 amino acids. From germline, CDR1 is SGHDT and CDR2 YYEEEE. The CDR3 DNA sequence: TGTGCCAGCAGCTTGGTGGGACAGGCCTCTGGAAACACCATATATTTT. As protein: CASSLVGQASGNTIYF.

This clone was seen a handful of times. This chain connects TRBV5-4 to TRBJ2-7; 10 bases fit TRBD1. The germline V gene encodes CDR1 SGHNT and CDR2 YYREEE (reference sequence). This CDR3 has 17 amino acids. The V and J ends lost 4 bases and 4 bases, in that order; junction bases with no gene match: 14. The CDR3 bases are TGTGCCAGCAGCCCGATGGGACAGGGGCTCGGAAATTACGAGCAGTACTTC. This codes for CASSPMGQGLGNYEQYF. Variable domain in full (rest from reference TRBV5-4 and TRBJ2-7): ETGVTQSPTHLIKTRGQQVTLRCSSQSGHNTVSWYQQALGQGPQFIFQYYREEENGRGNFPPRFSGLQFPNYSSELNVNALELDDSALYLCASSPMGQGLGNYEQYFGPGTRLTVT.

This chain connects TRBV7-7 to TRBJ2-5; either TRBD1 or TRBD2 may supply D (6 bases each). V gave up 0 bases and J gave up 0 bases, with 8 bases separating them. CDR1 and CDR2 (germline): SSHAT, FNYEAQ (reference sequence). The CDR3 is 15 amino acids. The CDR3 protein is CASSLAGGHQETQYF. CDR3 coding DNA: TGTGCCAGCAGCTTAGCTGGGGGGCACCAAGAGACCCAGTACTTC.

The chain couples TRBV5-1 to TRBJ2-1; 14 bases agree with TRBD2. The CDR3 loop spans 16 amino acids. Trimming removed 4 bases from V and 7 bases from J; junction bases left unmatched: 7. Germline V gene lookup returns CDR1 SGHRS and CDR2 YFSETQ. The CDR3: CASSTGTSGSRNEQFF. In nucleotides, the CDR3 is TGCGCCAGCAGCACCGGGACTAGCGGGAGTCGGAATGAGCAGTTCTTC.

This clone was recorded a few times. The V and J genes are TRBV2 and TRBJ2-2; tentative D call: TRBD1 (6 bases). There are 16 residues in the CDR3. Germline V gene lookup returns CDR1 SNHLY and CDR2 FYNNEI. V was cut by 1 base and J by 2 bases, with 11 bases left in between. CDR3 DNA: TGTGCCAGCAGTGAAGTACGACAGGTCAACACCGGGGAGCTGTTTTTT. Its protein is CASSEVRQVNTGELFF.

J is TRBJ2-6 and V is TRBV4-2; no firm D call. Germline V CDR1 and CDR2: LGHNA, YNFKEQ. The CDR3 runs 16 residues. V was shortened by 4 bases and J by 0 bases, with 10 bases between the two germline ends. The CDR3 loop is CASSLHDGSGANVLTF. CDR3 nucleotide sequence: TGTGCCAGCAGCCTACATGACGGCTCTGGGGCCAACGTCCTGACTTTC.

The chain recombines TRBV9 with TRBJ2-7; TRBD1 might be the D (6 bases). The germline V gene encodes CDR1 SGDLS and CDR2 YYNGEE. V shed 0 bases and J shed 7 bases, with 17 bases lying between them. This CDR3 is built from 15 residues. The CDR3 nucleotides are TGTGCCAGCAGCGTAGGGGATGACTTAAGGGGGGAGCAGTACTTC. Encoded protein: CASSVGDDLRGEQYF. Full variable domain (remainder filled in from reference TRBV9 and TRBJ2-7): DSGVTQTPKHLITATGQRVTLRCSPRSGDLSVYWYQQSLDQGLQFLIQYYNGEERAKGNILERFSAQQFPDLHSELNLSSLELGDSALYFCASSVGDDLRGEQYFGPGTRLTVT.

This rearrangement joins TRBV19 to TRBJ2-7, with D unresolved. Germline-derived CDR1 and CDR2 are LNHDA and SQIVND (reference sequence). The V gene lost 5 bases and the J gene lost 3 bases, with 14 bases spanning the gap. The CDR3 covers 14 residues. The CDR3 nucleotides are TGTGCCAGTAGTTCCGGGCTAGGTTACTACGAGCAGTACTTC. This sequence encodes CASSSGLGYYEQYF.

This chain uses TRBV9 with TRBJ2-5; 9 bases agree with TRBD1. Germline V lookup: CDR1 SGDLS, CDR2 YYNGEE. The CDR3 is made up of 16 amino acids. J was trimmed by 5 bases and V by 3 bases; bases with no gene match: 11. CDR3 protein: CASSAEAGTGSETQYF. CDR3 coding DNA: TGTGCCAGCAGCGCGGAAGCCGGGACAGGGTCGGAGACCCAGTACTTC. Based on the CDR3 plus reference TRBV9 and TRBJ2-5, the full variable domain is DSGVTQTPKHLITATGQRVTLRCSPRSGDLSVYWYQQSLDQGLQFLIQYYNGEERAKGNILERFSAQQFPDLHSELNLSSLELGDSALYFCASSAEAGTGSETQYFGPGTRLLVL.

This clone was counted only a few times. This chain links TRBV4-2 with TRBJ1-5; unclear D gene. Germline V gene sequence: CDR1 LGHNA, CDR2 YNFKEQ. The germline V and J ends were trimmed by 0 bases and 0 bases, with 6 bases remaining between them. This CDR3 is built from 15 residues. Here the CDR3 DNA reads TGTGCCAGCAGCCAAGATACGAGTAGCAATCAGCCCCAGCATTTT. Protein product: CASSQDTSSNQPQHF.

The gene calls are TRBV5-6 and TRBJ2-2, with a tentative D call TRBD2 (6 bases). The CDR3 covers 16 residues. CDR1 and CDR2 (germline): SGHDT, YYEEEE. Trimming cost V 4 bases and J 0 bases, with 13 bases left between them. The CDR3 region has the DNA TGTGCCAGCAGCCCGGGAGTTTCCTCGAACACCGGGGAGCTGTTTTTT. Protein product: CASSPGVSSNTGELFF. The full variable domain, its missing parts supplied by reference TRBV5-6 and TRBJ2-2, is DAGVTQSPTHLIKTRGQQVTLRCSPKSGHDTVSWYQQALGQGPQFIFQYYEEEERQRGNFPDRFSGHQFPNYSSELNVNALLLGDSALYLCASSPGVSSNTGELFFGEGSRLTVL.

This sequence joins TRBV21-1 and TRBJ1-3; no check of the table's D call, TRBD1, against the DNA was made. TRBV21-1 is marked as a pseudogene. CDR3 size: 15 residues. CDR3 sequence reads: CARTVRGSSGNTIYF. The CDR3 bases are TGTGCCAGAACCGTCAGGGGAAGCTCTGGAAACACCATATATTTT.

The J gene is TRBJ1-2, the V gene TRBV7-3; TRBD1 might be the D (5 bases). Germline V gives CDR1 SGHTA, CDR2 FQGTGA. Trimming left V 3 bases short and J 2 bases short, with 7 bases between. The CDR3 sequence is 13 residues long. CDR3 residues: CASSLTVNYGYTF. Written as DNA, the CDR3 is TGTGCCAGCAGCTTGACAGTAAACTATGGCTACACCTTC.